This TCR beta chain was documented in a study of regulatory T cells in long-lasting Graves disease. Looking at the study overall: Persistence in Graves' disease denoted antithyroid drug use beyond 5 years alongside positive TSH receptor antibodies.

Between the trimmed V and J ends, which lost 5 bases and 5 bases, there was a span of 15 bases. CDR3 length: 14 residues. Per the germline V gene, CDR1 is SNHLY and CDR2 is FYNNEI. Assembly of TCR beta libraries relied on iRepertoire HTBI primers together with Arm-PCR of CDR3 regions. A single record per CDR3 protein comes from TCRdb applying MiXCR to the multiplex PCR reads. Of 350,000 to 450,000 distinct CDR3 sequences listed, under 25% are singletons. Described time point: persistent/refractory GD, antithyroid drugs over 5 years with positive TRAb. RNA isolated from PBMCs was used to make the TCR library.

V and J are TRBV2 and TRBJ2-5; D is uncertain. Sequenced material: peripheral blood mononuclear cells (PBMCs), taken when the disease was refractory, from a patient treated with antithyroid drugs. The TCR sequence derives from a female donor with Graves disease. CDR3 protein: CASSRRMGWETQYF. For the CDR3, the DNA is TGTGCCAGCAGTCGACGAATGGGGTGGGAGACCCAGTACTTC.